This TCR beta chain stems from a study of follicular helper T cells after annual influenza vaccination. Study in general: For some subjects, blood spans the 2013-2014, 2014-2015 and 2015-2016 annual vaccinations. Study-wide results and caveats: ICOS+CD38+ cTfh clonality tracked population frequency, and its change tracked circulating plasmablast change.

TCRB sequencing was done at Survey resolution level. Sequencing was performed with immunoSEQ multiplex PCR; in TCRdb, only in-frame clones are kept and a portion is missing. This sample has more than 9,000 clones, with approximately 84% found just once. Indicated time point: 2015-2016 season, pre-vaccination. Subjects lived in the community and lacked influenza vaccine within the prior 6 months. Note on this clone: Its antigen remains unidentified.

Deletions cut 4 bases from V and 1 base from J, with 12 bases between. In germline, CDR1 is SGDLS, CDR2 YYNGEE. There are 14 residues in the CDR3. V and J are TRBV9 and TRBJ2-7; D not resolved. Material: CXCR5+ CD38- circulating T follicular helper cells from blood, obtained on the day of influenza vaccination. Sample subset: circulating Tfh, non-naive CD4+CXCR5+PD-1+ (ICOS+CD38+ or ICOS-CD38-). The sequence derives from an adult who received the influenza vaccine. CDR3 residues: CASSLGPPSYEQYF. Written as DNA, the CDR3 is TGTGCCAGCAGCCTGGGCCCGCCTTCCTACGAGCAGTACTTC.